The TCR beta chain under discussion was sequenced for a study of high-grade serous ovarian cancer treatment subgroups. Study overall: On average, roughly 15,000 reads and 7,494 unique TCR beta rearrangements were obtained per sample.

The CDR3 spans 11 residues. Germline V gene data show CDR1 as MDHEN and CDR2 as SYDVKM. Trimming cost V 2 bases and J 8 bases, with 4 bases left between them. A remark on this clone: Its target is unknown.

Study-wide results and caveats: Higher neoantigen levels went with greater TCR clonal relatedness.

Tumor samples were obtained before definitive surgery or chemotherapy. Assay used: immunoSEQ multiplex PCR; TCRdb lists only in-frame clones, some missing. The sample gives some 2,000 clones, around 72% of which show up once; approximately 21% is in the top ten. This TCR derives from a human donor with high-grade serous ovarian cancer. V is TRBV28 and J is TRBJ2-1; D unclear. The sample taken for sequencing was tumor tissue. The chain's CDR3 is CASSLIYEQFF. Written as DNA, the CDR3 is TGTGCCAGCAGTTTAATTTATGAGCAGTTCTTC.